This T cell receptor beta chain derives from a study of cytomegalovirus exposure and HLA in healthy donors. Looking at the study overall: When 350 to 400 donors were genotyped, approximately 80% of them were found to fall in the Caucasian-associated ancestry cluster.

The V end lost 0 bases, the J end lost 6 bases, and 24 bases lay between the germline ends. The V gene's germline CDR1 is SGDLS and CDR2 YYNGEE. This CDR3 is 18 amino acids long. PCR involved 60 Vbeta and 13 Jbeta primers. The protocol was immunoSEQ multiplex PCR, while the TCRdb copy is restricted to in-frame clones and leaves out a portion. Of fewer than 250,000 clones listed, around 87% are singletons. Findings and caveats of the study: For most subjects, TCR beta sequences were reported to predict HLA-A and HLA-B alleles with accuracy. In a later analysis, at a false discovery rate of 0.05, fewer than 20,000 TCR beta sequences were associated with HLA alleles. Donor immune exposure was known only as CMV serostatus.

About this clone itself: Its antigen is unknown.

The origin of this receptor is a boy between 2 and 10 years old in good health and CMV-seronegative. Specimen: PBMCs. The chain links TRBV9 to TRBJ1-1; the D gene is possibly TRBD1 (5 bases). This CDR3 is CASSVEGARGTLDAEAFF. The CDR3 DNA reads as TGTGCCAGCAGCGTAGAGGGTGCCCGGGGGACCTTGGACGCTGAAGCTTTCTTT.